This TCR beta chain is from a study of control samples from healthy donors and cancer patients. The assay was immunoSEQ multiplex PCR, and TCRdb's table has in-frame clones only and misses some. The table shows 390,000 or so clones, with approximately 90% occurring only once. This clone was recorded only once. V was shortened by 3 bases and J by 7 bases, with 28 bases between the two germline ends. CDR1 is DFQATT and CDR2 is SNEGSKA in the germline V gene (reference sequence). CDR3 length: 18 residues. This receptor was obtained from a man in his forties with head and neck cancer. The chain links TRBV20-1 to TRBJ2-1; D perhaps matches TRBD2 (6 bases). What was sequenced was PBMCs. The DNA of the CDR3 is TGCAGTGCTAGTCGAGATGGGGAGCGGTGGGGAGGCGGGAATGAGCAGTTCTTC. It yields the protein CSASRDGERWGGGNEQFF.